This T cell receptor beta chain was recorded in a study of T-cell memory formation after mild COVID-19. Notes on the study in general: That cross-reactive memory joined was suggested by some responding clones appearing in pre-infection memory. For contracting clones, CD4+ ones sat mainly in CM and EM, CD8+ in EMRA.

About this clonotype: What it recognizes is unknown.

Researchers used 5'RACE with constant-segment primers to make TCR alpha and TCR beta cDNA libraries that carry sample barcodes and UMIs. TCRdb re-analysed the 5' RACE reads in MiXCR, keeping a single row per CDR3 protein. The data show some 280,000 distinct CDR3 sequences, about a sixth seen once. Germline assignment: CDR1 LGHDT and CDR2 YNNKEL (reference sequence). Trimming took off 1 base at V and 3 bases at J, with 10 bases between the two ends. This CDR3 region has 14 residues. The rearrangement links TRBV3-1 to TRBJ2-7, with D unresolved. Sample: PBMCs or a T cell subset sorted from them (not recorded which). The TCR sequence derives from a man between 18 and 29 years old who had mild COVID-19 (a few samples of this study predate the infection). Cell type and time point are not known. CDR3 in DNA: TGTGCCAGCAGCCAAGGACATGGTGGCTACGAGCAGTACTTC. Translating it yields CASSQGHGGYEQYF.